This TCR beta chain was recovered during a study of blood T cell repertoires in COVID-19. On the study more broadly: Sites in the United States, Italy and Spain provided acute and convalescent COVID-19 samples. PBMCs, B-cell-depleted T cells, or T cells provided the cDNA or gDNA that made up the material.

V lost 4 bases to trimming and J lost 1 base, with 8 bases between them. This CDR3 is built from 14 residues. Per germline, CDR1 MNHEY and CDR2 SMNVEV (reference sequence). Original methodology: Estimates of nucleated cell counts were drawn from the amplification of reference gene primers. The protocol was immunoSEQ multiplex PCR, while the TCRdb copy is restricted to in-frame clones and leaves out a portion. V, J and clone size were drawn from that table, and D and trimming were deduced from the DNA. The sample has around 150,000 clones; roughly 91% are singletons. Sequencing was performed on peripheral blood. The chain links TRBV27 to TRBJ2-1; tentatively, D is TRBD1 (6 bases). The receptor was isolated from a woman aged 45-60 years with acute or convalescent COVID-19. The CDR3 DNA reads as TGTGCCAGCAGTTCAACAGGGTCCTACAATGAGCAGTTCTTC. It encodes CASSSTGSYNEQFF.